The present T cell receptor (beta chain) was sequenced within a study of cytomegalovirus exposure and HLA in healthy donors. Study at large: Researchers previously reported finding 117 million unique TCR beta sequences from approximately 200 million T cells. From donors who were HLA-typed, an early data release held approximately 91 million unique TCRs.

Comments on this clone: Its antigen is as yet unknown.

Germline CDR1 SGHDN, CDR2 FVKESK. This CDR3 region has 14 residues. The germline V and J ends were trimmed by 3 bases and 8 bases, with 16 bases remaining between them. Use of 60 Vbeta and 13 Jbeta primers characterized the PCR. Here immunoSEQ multiplex PCR was the method, and the copy in TCRdb shows in-frame clones only, minus some. Of approximately 190,000 clones in the sample, about 85% are singletons; the top ten hold approximately 1.1%. Broader study findings: V- and J-gene trimming in TCR beta was tied to a missense DCLRE1C variant by an analysis performed later.

The sample was PBMCs. This chain connects TRBV14 to TRBJ1-2, with a possible D match to TRBD1 (5 bases). This TCR derives from a boy younger than 10 in good health and CMV-seronegative. CDR3 nucleotides: TGTGCCAGCAGCCACCCCCCGGGGGGAGACGGCTACACCTTC. Translation gives CASSHPPGGDGYTF. The full variable domain, in which reference TRBV14 and TRBJ1-2 provide the parts outside the CDR3, is EAGVTQFPSHSVIEKGQTVTLRCDPISGHDNLYWYRRVMGKEIKFLLHFVKESKQDESGMPNNRFLAERTGGTYSTLKVQPAELEDSGVYFCASSHPPGGDGYTFGSGTRLTVV.